This entry lists 3 T cell receptor beta chains sequenced from one sample in a study of beta chain features in type 1 diabetes (dated by TCRdb to 2016 to 2019). To prepare the library, the immunoSEQ multiplex PCR assay was applied. The entire isolated RNA was reverse transcribed using the High Capacity cDNA Reverse Transcription Kit, and thus expressed TCRB transcripts were sequenced. Drawn from immuneACCESS, this table holds only the in-frame rearrangements with V and J called that TCRdb kept. Clones are partly lost; checked studies trace under half to an unresolved V gene and leave the rest unexplained. Present in this sample are roughly 350,000 clones, 11% of which were seen just once. The top ten hold roughly 0.014% of the sample. Sequenced input: naive CD4+ T cells from blood. The cell subset or site label here, explained by the study, means: true naive CD4+ T cells. Every receptor here comes from a woman aged 25 to 39 in good health.

This rearrangement joins TRBV29-1 to TRBJ2-2; 9 bases are shared with TRBD1. Germline CDR1 is SQVTM and CDR2 is ANQGSEA. V gave up 2 bases and J gave up 1 base; unmatched junction bases: 8. This CDR3 region has 17 residues. Here the CDR3 reads CSVEMYRGQGNTGELFF. CDR3 bases: TGCAGCGTTGAAATGTATCGGGGACAGGGGAACACCGGGGAGCTGTTTTTT.

J is TRBJ2-1 and V is TRBV15; D is perhaps TRBD1 (5 bases). The CDR3 sequence is 16 residues long. Trimming stripped 0 bases from V and 3 bases from J, with 12 bases between. Looked up from germline, CDR1 is LNHNV and CDR2 is YYDKDF (reference sequence). CDR3 sequence: CATSRDRAQGYNEQFF. The CDR3, as DNA: TGTGCCACCAGCAGAGATAGGGCCCAGGGCTACAATGAGCAGTTCTTC.

In this sample, this clone turned up a few times. This chain links TRBV4-2 with TRBJ2-2, with D maybe TRBD1 (5 bases). CDR3 length: 18 amino acids. V was cut by 2 bases and J by 2 bases, with 18 bases left in between. CDR1 LGHNA and CDR2 YNFKEQ come from the germline V gene. CDR3: CASSQTPPAGPNTGELFF. CDR3 nucleotide sequence: TGTGCCAGCAGCCAAACCCCTCCGGCAGGGCCTAACACCGGGGAGCTGTTTTTT.